This TCR beta chain appears in the sequencing data of a study of T-cell reconstitution after alpha-beta-depleted transplantation in children. Whole-study findings and limits: The origin of alpha-beta T cells about two months after transplant was reportedly several hundred expanded graft clones. Some patients' high day-60 TCRbeta diversity was traced to surviving recipient T cells and thymic progenitors.

This clonotype was counted only a few times. What it recognizes is unknown. Unique molecular identifiers featured in how the TCRbeta library was prepared. One entry per CDR3 protein, called by TCRdb with MiXCR from the PCR reads. The data hold 300,000 to 350,000 distinct CDR3 sequences, with under 20% observed a single time. CDR1 and CDR2 from the germline V gene are MNHEY and SMNVEV (reference sequence). The V end lost 5 bases, the J end lost 4 bases, and 8 bases lay between the germline ends. The CDR3 extends over 13 amino acids. Here the sequenced sample was PBMCs, mostly from graft donor cells, taken 360 days after TCRalphabeta/CD19-depleted stem cell transplant. The gene calls are TRBV27 and TRBJ2-2; D unresolved. The TCR comes from a male patient aged 2 to 10 who had a stem cell transplant for acute lymphoblastic leukemia, so the T cells may come from the graft donor. The CDR3 is CASSLHRTGELFF. The CDR3 coding sequence is TGTGCCAGCAGTCTCCATCGCACCGGGGAGCTGTTTTTT.